Given below is one T cell receptor (beta chain) in context. The antigen remains undetermined. This sample was included in a study of T cells in localized non-small cell lung cancer. Findings of the study overall: Uninvolved adjacent lung showed peak T cell clonality, exceeding tumor. Within adjacent lung there appeared a median approximately 58 of the top 100 tumor clones. Higher blood T cell density tracked longer overall survival.

The protocol was immunoSEQ multiplex PCR, while the TCRdb copy is restricted to in-frame clones and leaves out a portion. The data show 30,000 to 40,000 clones, almost 90% seen once. The CDR3 is 12 residues long. CDR1 is ENHRY and CDR2 is SYGVKD in the germline V gene. The germline V and J ends were trimmed by 4 bases and 4 bases, with 8 bases remaining between them. This TCR derives from a man between 40 and 70 years old with stage I lung adenocarcinoma. The sample consisted of peripheral blood, taken before any cancer treatment. The chain recombines TRBV10-3 with TRBJ2-7; possibly TRBD1 for D (5 bases). CDR3 nucleotide sequence: TGTGCCATCAGTGCCAGGGATTACGAGCAGTACTTC. Translating it yields CAISARDYEQYF.